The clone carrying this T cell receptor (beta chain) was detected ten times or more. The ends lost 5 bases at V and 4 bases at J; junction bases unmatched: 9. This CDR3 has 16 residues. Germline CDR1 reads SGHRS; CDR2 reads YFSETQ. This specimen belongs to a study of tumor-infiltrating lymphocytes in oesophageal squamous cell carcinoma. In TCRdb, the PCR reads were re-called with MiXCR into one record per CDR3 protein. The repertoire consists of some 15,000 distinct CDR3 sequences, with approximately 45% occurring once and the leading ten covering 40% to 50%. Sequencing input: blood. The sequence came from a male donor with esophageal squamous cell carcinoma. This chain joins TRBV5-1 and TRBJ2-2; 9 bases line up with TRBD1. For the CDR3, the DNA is TGCGCCAGCAGGATCCTAGGACAGGGGAGCACCGGGGAGCTGTTTTTT. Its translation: CASRILGQGSTGELFF.